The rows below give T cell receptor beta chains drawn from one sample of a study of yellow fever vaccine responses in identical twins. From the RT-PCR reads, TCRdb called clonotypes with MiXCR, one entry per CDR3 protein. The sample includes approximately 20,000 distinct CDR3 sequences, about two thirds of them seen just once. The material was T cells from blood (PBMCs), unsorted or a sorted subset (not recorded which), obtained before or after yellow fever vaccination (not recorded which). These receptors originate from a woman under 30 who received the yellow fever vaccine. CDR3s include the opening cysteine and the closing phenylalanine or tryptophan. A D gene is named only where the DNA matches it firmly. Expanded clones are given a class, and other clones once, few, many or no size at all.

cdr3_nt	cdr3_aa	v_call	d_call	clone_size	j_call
TGTGCCAGCAGCCTACTAGCGGGATCCCTAGAGACCCAGTACTTC	CASSLLAGSLETQYF	TRBV7-3	TRBD2	NA	TRBJ2-5
TGCGCCAGCAGTCAATCGACAGGGGGCGAGGACAATGAGCAGTTCTTC	CASSQSTGGEDNEQFF	TRBV23-1	TRBD1	NA	TRBJ2-1
TGCAGCGTTGGACAGGGGAATCAGCCCCAGCATTTT	CSVGQGNQPQHF	TRBV29-1	TRBD1	NA	TRBJ1-5
TGTGCCAGCAGCTTAGTGGGGTGGAACACCGGGGAGCTGTTTTTT	CASSLVGWNTGELFF	TRBV7-8	NA	few	TRBJ2-2
TGCAGCGTTGTGAGGCTTGACATGAACACTGAAGCTTTCTTT	CSVVRLDMNTEAFF	TRBV29-1	NA	NA	TRBJ1-1
TGTGCCAGCAGTTTCCGCCGCCGGACAGGGCGTAATGGCTACACCTTC	CASSFRRRTGRNGYTF	TRBV12-3/TRBV12-4	TRBD1	medium-sized	TRBJ1-2
TGTGCCAGCAGCCCAGGGGGGGATGGCTACACCTTC	CASSPGGDGYTF	TRBV7-6	TRBD1	once	TRBJ1-2
TGTGCCATCAGTGCGGCCCCTGACCTGGGGCACAGGTTTTATGGCTACACCTTC	CAISAAPDLGHRFYGYTF	TRBV10-3	NA	once	TRBJ1-2
TGTGCCAGCAGCGGCGGGAGTTTGGTATCCGAGCAGTACTTC	CASSGGSLVSEQYF	TRBV9	TRBD2	NA	TRBJ2-7
TGTGCCAGCAGCTTAATGGCGCAACTTAACACCGGGGAGCTGTTTTTT	CASSLMAQLNTGELFF	TRBV7-6	NA	NA	TRBJ2-2
TGTGCCAGCAGCTTACCAGATACGCAGTATTTT	CASSLPDTQYF	TRBV11-1	NA	NA	TRBJ2-3
TGTGCCAGCAGTTTACCTGCGACAGGGAACTATGGCTACACCTTC	CASSLPATGNYGYTF	TRBV28	TRBD1	NA	TRBJ1-2
TGTGCCAGCAGTTGGGGATCTAGCGGGAGATACAATGAGCAGTTCTTC	CASSWGSSGRYNEQFF	TRBV28	TRBD2	NA	TRBJ2-1
TGTGCCAGCAGCCCGGGTGGGGAGCAGTTCTTC	CASSPGGEQFF	TRBV12-3/TRBV12-4	NA	NA	TRBJ2-1
TGTGCCAGCAGCGGGGGCGCAGGGACTGAAGCTTTCTTT	CASSGGAGTEAFF	TRBV2	NA	few	TRBJ1-1
TGTGCCAGCAGCTTAAATTCTGAAGATACGCAGTATTTT	CASSLNSEDTQYF	TRBV11-1	NA	NA	TRBJ2-3
TGTGCCAGCAGCCAACGAAGTCTGAGCTCTGGGGCCAACGTCCTGACTTTC	CASSQRSLSSGANVLTF	TRBV11-1	NA	NA	TRBJ2-6
TGTGCCAGCAGCTTGTTTGGGGGCAGCTCCTACAATGAGCAGTTCTTC	CASSLFGGSSYNEQFF	TRBV5-4	NA	NA	TRBJ2-1
TGTGCCAGCAGTGAAACAGGGGACTACCAACGACCCTACAATGAGCAGTTCTTC	CASSETGDYQRPYNEQFF	TRBV25-1	NA	NA	TRBJ2-1
TGCAGTGCTAGAGATCCTCTCGGAAACACCATATATTTT	CSARDPLGNTIYF	TRBV20-1	NA	NA	TRBJ1-3
TGTGCCAGCAGCTCTAGCGGGAGTTTCAATGAGCAGTTCTTC	CASSSSGSFNEQFF	TRBV11-1	TRBD2	NA	TRBJ2-1